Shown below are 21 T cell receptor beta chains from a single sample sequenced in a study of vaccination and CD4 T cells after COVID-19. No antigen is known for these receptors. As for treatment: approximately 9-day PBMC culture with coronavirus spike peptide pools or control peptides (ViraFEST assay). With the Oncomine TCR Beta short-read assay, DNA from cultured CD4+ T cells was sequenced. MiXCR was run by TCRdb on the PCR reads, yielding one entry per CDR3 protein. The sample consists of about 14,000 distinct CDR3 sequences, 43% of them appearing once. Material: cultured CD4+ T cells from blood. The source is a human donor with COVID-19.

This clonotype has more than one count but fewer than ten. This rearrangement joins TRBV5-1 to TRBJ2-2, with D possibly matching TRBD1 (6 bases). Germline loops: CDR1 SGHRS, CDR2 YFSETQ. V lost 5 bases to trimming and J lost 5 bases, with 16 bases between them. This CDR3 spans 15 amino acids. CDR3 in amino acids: CASSAPGTQTGELFF. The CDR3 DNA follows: TGCGCCAGCAGTGCCCCCGGGACACAAACCGGGGAGCTGTTTTTT.

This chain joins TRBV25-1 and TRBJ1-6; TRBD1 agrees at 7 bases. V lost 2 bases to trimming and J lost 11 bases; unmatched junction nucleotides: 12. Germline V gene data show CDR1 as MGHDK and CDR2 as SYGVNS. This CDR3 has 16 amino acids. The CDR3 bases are TGTGCCAGCAGTGAACGGTTGGCAGGGGGTGCTGCACCCCTCCACTTT. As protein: CASSERLAGGAAPLHF.

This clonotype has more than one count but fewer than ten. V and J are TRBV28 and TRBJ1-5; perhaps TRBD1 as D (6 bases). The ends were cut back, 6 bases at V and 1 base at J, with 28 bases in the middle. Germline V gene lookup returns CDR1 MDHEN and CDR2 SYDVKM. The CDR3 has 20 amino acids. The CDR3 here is CASSEREVRGALKSNQPQHF. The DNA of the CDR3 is TGTGCCAGCAGCGAAAGGGAGGTGAGGGGGGCTTTAAAGAGCAATCAGCCCCAGCATTTT.

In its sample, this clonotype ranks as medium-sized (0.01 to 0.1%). CDR3 sequence reads: CASSTNLQGQETQYF. CDR3 bases: TGTGCCAGCAGCACGAACTTACAGGGCCAAGAGACCCAGTACTTC. The gene calls are TRBV7-9 and TRBJ2-5; D possibly corresponds to TRBD1 (6 bases). Germline V CDR1 and CDR2: SEHNR, FQNEAQ (reference sequence). The CDR3 is made up of 15 amino acids. V was shortened by 5 bases and J by 1 base, with 14 bases between the two germline ends.

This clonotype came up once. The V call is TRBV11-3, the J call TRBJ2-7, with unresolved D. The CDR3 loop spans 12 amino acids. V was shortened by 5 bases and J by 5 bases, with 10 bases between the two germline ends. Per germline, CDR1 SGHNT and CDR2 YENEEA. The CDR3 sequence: CASSPRNNEQYF. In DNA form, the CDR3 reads TGTGCCAGCAGCCCACGGAATAACGAGCAGTACTTC.

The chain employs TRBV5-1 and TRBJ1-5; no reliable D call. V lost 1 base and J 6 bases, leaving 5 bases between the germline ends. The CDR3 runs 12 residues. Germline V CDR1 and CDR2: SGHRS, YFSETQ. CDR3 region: CASSLLGQPQHF. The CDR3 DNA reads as TGCGCCAGCAGCTTGTTAGGTCAGCCCCAGCATTTT.

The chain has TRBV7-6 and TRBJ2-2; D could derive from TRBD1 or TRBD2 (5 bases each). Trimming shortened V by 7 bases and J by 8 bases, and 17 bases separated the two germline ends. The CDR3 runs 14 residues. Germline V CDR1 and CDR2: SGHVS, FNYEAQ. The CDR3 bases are TGTGCCAGCACTACCGGGGCACCTGGAGGGGAGCTGTTTTTT. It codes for CASTTGAPGGELFF. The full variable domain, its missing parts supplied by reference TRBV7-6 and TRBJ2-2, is GAGVSQSPRYKVTKRGQDVALRCDPISGHVSLYWYRQALGQGPEFLTYFNYEAQQDKSGLPNDRFSAERPEGSISTLTIQRTEQRDSAMYRCASTTGAPGGELFFGEGSRLTVL.

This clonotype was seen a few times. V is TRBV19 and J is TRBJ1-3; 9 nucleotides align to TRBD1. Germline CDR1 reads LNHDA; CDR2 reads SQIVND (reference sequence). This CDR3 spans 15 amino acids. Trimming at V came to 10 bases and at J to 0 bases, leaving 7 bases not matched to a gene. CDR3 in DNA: TGTGCCACCCGGAGGGACAGGGACTCTGGAAACACCATATATTTT. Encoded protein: CATRRDRDSGNTIYF.

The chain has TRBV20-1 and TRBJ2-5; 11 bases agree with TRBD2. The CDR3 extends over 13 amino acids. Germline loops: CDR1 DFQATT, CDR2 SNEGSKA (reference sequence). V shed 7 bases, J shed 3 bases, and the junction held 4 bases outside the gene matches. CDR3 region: CSVGGLAEETQYF. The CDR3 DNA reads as TGCAGTGTCGGGGGACTAGCGGAAGAGACCCAGTACTTC.

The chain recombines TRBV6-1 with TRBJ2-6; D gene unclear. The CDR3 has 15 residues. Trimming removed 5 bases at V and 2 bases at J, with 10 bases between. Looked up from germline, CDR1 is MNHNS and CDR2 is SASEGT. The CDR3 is CASSPRSAGANVLTF. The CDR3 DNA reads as TGTGCCAGCAGTCCCCGAAGTGCTGGGGCCAACGTCCTGACTTTC.

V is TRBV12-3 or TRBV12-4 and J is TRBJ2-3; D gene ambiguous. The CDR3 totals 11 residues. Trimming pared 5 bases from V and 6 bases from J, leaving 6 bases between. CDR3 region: CASSNVDTQYF. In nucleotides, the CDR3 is TGTGCCAGCAGTAACGTGGATACGCAGTATTTT.

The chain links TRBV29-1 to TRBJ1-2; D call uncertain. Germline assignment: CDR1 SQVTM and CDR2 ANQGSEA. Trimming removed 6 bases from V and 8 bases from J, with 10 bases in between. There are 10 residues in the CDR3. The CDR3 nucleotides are TGCAGCGTCGCCGGAAGCGGCTACACCTTC. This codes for CSVAGSGYTF.

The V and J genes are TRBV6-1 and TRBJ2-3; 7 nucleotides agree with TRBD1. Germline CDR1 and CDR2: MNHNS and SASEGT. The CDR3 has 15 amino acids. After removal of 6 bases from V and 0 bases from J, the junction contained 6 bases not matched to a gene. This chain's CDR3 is CASRVQTGSTDTQYF. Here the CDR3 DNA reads TGTGCCAGCAGGGTACAGACAGGGAGCACAGATACGCAGTATTTT.

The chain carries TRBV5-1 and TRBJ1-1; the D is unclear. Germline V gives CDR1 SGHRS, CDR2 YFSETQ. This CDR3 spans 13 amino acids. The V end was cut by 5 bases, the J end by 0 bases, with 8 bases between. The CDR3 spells CASRTEMNTEAFF. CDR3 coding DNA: TGCGCCAGCAGAACAGAAATGAACACTGAAGCTTTCTTT.

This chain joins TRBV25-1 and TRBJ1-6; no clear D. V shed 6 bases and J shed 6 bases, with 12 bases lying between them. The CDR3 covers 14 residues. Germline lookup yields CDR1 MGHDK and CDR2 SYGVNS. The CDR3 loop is CASRDVGFNSPLHF. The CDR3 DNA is TGTGCCAGCAGGGACGTGGGATTTAATTCACCCCTCCACTTT.

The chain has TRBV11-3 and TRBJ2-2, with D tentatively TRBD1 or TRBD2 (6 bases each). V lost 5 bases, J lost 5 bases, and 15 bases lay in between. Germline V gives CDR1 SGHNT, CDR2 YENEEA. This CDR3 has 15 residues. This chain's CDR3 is CASSQSGAGTGELFF. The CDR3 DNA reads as TGTGCCAGCAGCCAGTCAGGGGCGGGGACCGGGGAGCTGTTTTTT.

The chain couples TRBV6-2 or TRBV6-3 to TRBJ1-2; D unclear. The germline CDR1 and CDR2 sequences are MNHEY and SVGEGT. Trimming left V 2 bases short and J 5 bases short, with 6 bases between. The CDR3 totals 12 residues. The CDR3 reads CASSYDGYGYTF. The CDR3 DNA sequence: TGTGCCAGCAGTTACGATGGTTATGGCTACACCTTC.

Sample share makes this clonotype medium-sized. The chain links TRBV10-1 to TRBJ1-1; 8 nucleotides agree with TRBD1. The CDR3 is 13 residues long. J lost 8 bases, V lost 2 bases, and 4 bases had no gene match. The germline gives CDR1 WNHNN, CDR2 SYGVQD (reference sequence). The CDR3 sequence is CASSEAGGSEAFF. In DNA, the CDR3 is TGCGCCAGCAGTGAGGCAGGGGGCAGCGAAGCTTTCTTT.

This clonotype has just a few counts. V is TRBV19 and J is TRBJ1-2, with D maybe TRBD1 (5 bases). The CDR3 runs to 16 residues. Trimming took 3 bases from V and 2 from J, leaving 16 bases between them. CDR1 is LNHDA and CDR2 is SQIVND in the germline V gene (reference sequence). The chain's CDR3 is CASSIGSPRENYGYTF. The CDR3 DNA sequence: TGTGCCAGTAGTATCGGTTCCCCCAGGGAAAACTATGGCTACACCTTC. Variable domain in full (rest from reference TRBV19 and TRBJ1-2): DGGITQSPKYLFRKEGQNVTLSCEQNLNHDAMYWYRQDPGQGLRLIYYSQIVNDFQKGDIAEGYSVSREKKESFPLTVTSAQKNPTAFYLCASSIGSPRENYGYTFGSGTRLTVV.

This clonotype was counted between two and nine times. The CDR3 loop reads CSAAGRNTEAFF. The CDR3 nucleotides read TGCAGTGCCGCCGGCCGAAACACTGAAGCTTTCTTT. V usage is TRBV20-1 and J usage is TRBJ1-1; D gene uncertain. The V gene lost 6 bases and the J gene lost 2 bases, with 10 bases spanning the gap. Germline values: CDR1 DFQATT, CDR2 SNEGSKA (reference sequence). This CDR3 has 12 amino acids.

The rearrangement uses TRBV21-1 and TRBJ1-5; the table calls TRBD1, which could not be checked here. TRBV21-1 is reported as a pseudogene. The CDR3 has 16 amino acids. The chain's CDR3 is CASSKLSRGSNQPQHF. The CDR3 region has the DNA TGTGCCAGCAGCAAGCTTAGCAGGGGGAGCAATCAGCCCCAGCATTTT.